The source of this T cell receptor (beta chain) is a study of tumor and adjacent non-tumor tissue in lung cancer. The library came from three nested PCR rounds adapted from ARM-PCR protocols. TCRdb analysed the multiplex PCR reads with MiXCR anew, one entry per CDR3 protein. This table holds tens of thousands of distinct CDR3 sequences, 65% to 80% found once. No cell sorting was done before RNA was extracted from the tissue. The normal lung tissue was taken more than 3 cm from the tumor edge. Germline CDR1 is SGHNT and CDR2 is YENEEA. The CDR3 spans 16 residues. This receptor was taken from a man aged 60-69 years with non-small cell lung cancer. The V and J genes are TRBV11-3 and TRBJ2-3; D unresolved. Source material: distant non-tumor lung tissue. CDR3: CDSSSGLGDSTDTQYF. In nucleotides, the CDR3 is TGTGATAGCAGCTCCGGGCTTGGAGATAGCACAGATACGCAGTATTTT.